This T cell receptor (beta chain) was documented in a study of monozygotic twins with inflammatory bowel disease. Overall study findings and caveats: Immunosuppressive treatments were not uniform, and this may have added variability to patient repertoires.

The germline V gene has CDR1 SGHRS and CDR2 YFSETQ. The CDR3 spans 15 residues. Note on this clonotype: Its specificity is not known.

A roughly 2.5 ml blood sample was drawn per donor. Investigators extracted total RNA from whole blood and did not sort T cells. TCRdb reanalyzed the 5' RACE reads, giving one entry per CDR3 protein sequence and no DNA. The listing records approximately 120,000 distinct CDR3 sequences. The clonotype originates from a human donor with ulcerative colitis or Crohn's disease, or a healthy co-twin of an affected twin (not recorded which). Sequencing used blood. The chain combines TRBV5-1 with TRBJ2-1; TCRdb returns TRBD2, unconfirmable since there is no DNA. The CDR3 here is CASSLVSGFDSEQFF.